These 18 T cell receptor beta chains share one sample of origin, sequenced in a study of CD8+CD57+ T cells in acquired aplastic anemia. The study profiled TCR beta VDJ and CDR3 using genomic DNA as template. TCRdb processed the reads anew with MiXCR; each CDR3 protein has one entry. This sample has about 180,000 distinct CDR3 sequences, with around 48% found just once. An expansion of CD8+CD57+ cells by flow cytometry had been shown in patients chosen for sequencing. Sequenced input: sorted CD4+, CD8+, or CD8+CD57+ T cells (not recorded which) from PBMCs. These receptors all come from a human donor with aplastic anemia.

This chain uses TRBV24-1 with TRBJ2-3; 8 bases align to TRBD2. V dropped 0 bases and J dropped 0; count of bases not matched to a gene: 4. The CDR3 spans 17 residues. Germline V gene sequence: CDR1 KGHDR, CDR2 SFDVKD. DNA of the CDR3: TGTGCCACCAGTGATTTGAGTAGCGGGGTGAGCACAGATACGCAGTATTTT. Translating it yields CATSDLSSGVSTDTQYF.

The genes are TRBV2 and TRBJ2-7; 14 nucleotides align to TRBD2. The CDR3 is 14 amino acids. Germline V gene data show CDR1 as SNHLY and CDR2 as FYNNEI. Trimming cost V 7 bases and J 6 bases; bases outside gene matches: 5. The CDR3 is CASNGLAGGTEQYF. As DNA, the CDR3 is TGTGCCAGCAATGGACTAGCGGGGGGAACCGAGCAGTACTTC.

CDR3 amino acids: CASSRRGGTAVGFF. CDR3 coding DNA: TGCGCCAGCAGTCGTAGAGGGGGGACAGCCGTGGGGTTCTTC. V usage is TRBV10-1 and J usage is TRBJ2-1, with a weak D call TRBD1 (7 bases). Germline-derived CDR1 and CDR2 are WNHNN and SYGVQD (reference sequence). Trimming took off 5 bases at V and 15 bases at J, with 23 bases between the two ends. This CDR3 contains 14 residues.

The CDR3 bases are TGTGCCAGCAGCACGGACAGGGGAGAGACCCAGTACTTC. Residues: CASSTDRGETQYF. The chain couples TRBV7-8 to TRBJ2-5; 9 bases agree with TRBD1. The CDR3 runs 13 residues. Germline values: CDR1 SGHVS, CDR2 FQNEAQ. V gave up 5 bases and J gave up 4 bases; unmatched junction bases: 2.

V gene TRBV20-1 combines with J gene TRBJ1-6; no definite D call. The CDR3 spans 16 residues. Between the trimmed V and J ends, which lost 6 bases and 9 bases, there was a span of 24 bases. Germline assignment: CDR1 DFQATT and CDR2 SNEGSKA (reference sequence). CDR3 residues: CSARHRRQIWCSPLHF. In nucleotides, the CDR3 is TGCAGTGCCCGACACAGACGTCAGATTTGGTGTTCACCCCTCCACTTT.

J is TRBJ1-2 and V is TRBV10-3, with TRBD1 matching 9 bases. The CDR3 extends over 12 amino acids. CDR1 is ENHRY, CDR2 SYGVKD, per germline. V shed 4 bases, J shed 7 bases, and the junction held 1 base outside the gene matches. DNA for the CDR3: TGTGCCATCAGTGGGACAGGGGTTGGCTACACCTTC. This sequence encodes CAISGTGVGYTF.

The table lists this clonotype with many counts. V usage is TRBV12-3 or TRBV12-4 and J usage is TRBJ1-1; D gene uncertain. The CDR3 consists of 12 residues. V shed 8 bases and J shed 6 bases, with 13 bases lying between them. The CDR3 loop is CASSENPPEAFF. CDR3 DNA: TGTGCCAGCTCGGAGAACCCACCTGAAGCTTTCTTT.

This clonotype was recorded many times. The V gene is TRBV2, the J gene TRBJ2-3; D perhaps matches TRBD2 (5 bases). This CDR3 spans 13 amino acids. Germline loops: CDR1 SNHLY, CDR2 FYNNEI. V lost 7 bases to trimming and J lost 0 bases, with 8 bases between them. The CDR3 DNA is TGTGCCAGCATTTGGACTAGCACAGATACGCAGTATTTT. The encoded protein is CASIWTSTDTQYF.

The chain combines TRBV24-1 with TRBJ2-1; TRBD1 matches 9 bases. CDR1 is KGHDR and CDR2 is SFDVKD in the germline V gene. V lost 4 bases and J lost 8; bases outside the gene matches: 8. The CDR3 contains 15 residues. CDR3 nucleotides: TGTGCCACCAGTGAGGGGACAGGGTGGGGCGATGAGCAGTTCTTC. It codes for CATSEGTGWGDEQFF.

This clonotype has at least ten counts. J is TRBJ2-5 and V is TRBV7-9; D might be TRBD1 (7 bases). This CDR3 has 16 residues. Germline values: CDR1 SEHNR, CDR2 FQNEAQ (reference sequence). V shed 0 bases and J shed 5 bases, with 16 bases lying between them. The CDR3 loop is CASSLAGSQGGETQYF. CDR3 nucleotides: TGTGCCAGCAGCTTAGCCGGAAGTCAGGGGGGTGAGACCCAGTACTTC.

This chain connects TRBV20-1 to TRBJ2-1; D is possibly TRBD2 (5 bases). CDR3 length: 12 residues. Germline CDR1 and CDR2: DFQATT and SNEGSKA (reference sequence). V lost 8 bases, J lost 5 bases, and 13 bases lay in between. Here the CDR3 DNA reads TGCAGTTATGAAGCGGCGGACAATGAGCAGTTCTTC. This sequence encodes CSYEAADNEQFF.

This chain uses TRBV19 with TRBJ2-3; D perhaps matches TRBD2 (6 bases). The CDR3 length is 17 residues. Germline V CDR1 and CDR2: LNHDA, SQIVND (reference sequence). Trimming removed 0 bases from V and 0 bases from J, with 13 bases in between. In DNA form, the CDR3 reads TGTGCCAGTAGTATAGACCCGGGACTCTTGAGCACAGATACGCAGTATTTT. This translates into CASSIDPGLLSTDTQYF. The full variable domain, its missing parts supplied by reference TRBV19 and TRBJ2-3, is DGGITQSPKYLFRKEGQNVTLSCEQNLNHDAMYWYRQDPGQGLRLIYYSQIVNDFQKGDIAEGYSVSREKKESFPLTVTSAQKNPTAFYLCASSIDPGLLSTDTQYFGPGTRLTVL.

The CDR3 nucleotides read TGTGCCAGTAGTACCCTTGGGACAGGGTTGGATTCACCCCTCCACTTT. Translating gives CASSTLGTGLDSPLHF. The chain carries TRBV19 and TRBJ1-6; 9 bases fit TRBD1. CDR1 and CDR2 from the germline V gene are LNHDA and SQIVND (reference sequence). V gave up 4 bases and J gave up 8 bases; unmatched junction bases: 9. This CDR3 has 16 amino acids.

The chain recombines TRBV20-1 with TRBJ2-7; D is unclear. Trimming stripped 3 bases from V and 3 bases from J, with 9 bases between. The germline V gene encodes CDR1 DFQATT and CDR2 SNEGSKA (reference sequence). The CDR3 sequence is 12 residues long. As DNA, the CDR3 is TGCAGTGCTAGTCCCTCGCTCTACGAGCAGTACTTC. It translates to CSASPSLYEQYF.

The chain links TRBV11-3 to TRBJ2-5, with D perhaps TRBD1 (7 bases). V was trimmed by 8 bases and J by 0 bases, leaving 10 bases between them. Germline-derived CDR1 and CDR2 are SGHNT and YENEEA. The CDR3 totals 13 residues. Written as DNA, the CDR3 is TGTGCCAGCCAGGGGGGACACCAAGAGACCCAGTACTTC. As protein: CASQGGHQETQYF.

This chain links TRBV19 with TRBJ2-2; a weak D match, TRBD1 (7 bases). From germline, CDR1 is LNHDA and CDR2 SQIVND (reference sequence). Between the trimmed V and J ends, which lost 7 bases and 4 bases, there was a span of 10 bases. This CDR3 comprises 13 residues. The CDR3 region has the DNA TGTGCCAGTATTCAGGGGGGCACCGGGGAGCTGTTTTTT. The encoded protein is CASIQGGTGELFF.

This clonotype was found a few times. Sequence at one end of the junction differs from germline and may be a read error. The chain combines TRBV11-2 with TRBJ1-5; possibly TRBD1 for D (5 bases). The germline gives CDR1 SGHAT, CDR2 FQNNGV. The CDR3 has 15 amino acids. This chain's CDR3 is CASSLDSGGSQPQHF. The CDR3 DNA is TGTGCCAGCAGCCTAGACTCGGGGGGGAGTCAGCCCCAGCATTTT.

V and J are TRBV5-1 and TRBJ2-3, with a possible D match to TRBD2 (5 bases). Trimming pared 4 bases from V and 2 bases from J, leaving 17 bases between. CDR1 and CDR2 (germline): SGHRS, YFSETQ. The CDR3 length is 16 residues. The CDR3 DNA follows: TGCGCCAGCAGCCCGCTGGAGGTGATGGACACAGATACGCAGTATTTT. Translated, it gives CASSPLEVMDTDTQYF. Full variable domain (missing parts from reference TRBV5-1 and TRBJ2-3): KAGVTQTPRYLIKTRGQQVTLSCSPISGHRSVSWYQQTPGQGLQFLFEYFSETQRNKGNFPGRFSGRQFSNSRSEMNVSTLELGDSALYLCASSPLEVMDTDTQYFGPGTRLTVL.